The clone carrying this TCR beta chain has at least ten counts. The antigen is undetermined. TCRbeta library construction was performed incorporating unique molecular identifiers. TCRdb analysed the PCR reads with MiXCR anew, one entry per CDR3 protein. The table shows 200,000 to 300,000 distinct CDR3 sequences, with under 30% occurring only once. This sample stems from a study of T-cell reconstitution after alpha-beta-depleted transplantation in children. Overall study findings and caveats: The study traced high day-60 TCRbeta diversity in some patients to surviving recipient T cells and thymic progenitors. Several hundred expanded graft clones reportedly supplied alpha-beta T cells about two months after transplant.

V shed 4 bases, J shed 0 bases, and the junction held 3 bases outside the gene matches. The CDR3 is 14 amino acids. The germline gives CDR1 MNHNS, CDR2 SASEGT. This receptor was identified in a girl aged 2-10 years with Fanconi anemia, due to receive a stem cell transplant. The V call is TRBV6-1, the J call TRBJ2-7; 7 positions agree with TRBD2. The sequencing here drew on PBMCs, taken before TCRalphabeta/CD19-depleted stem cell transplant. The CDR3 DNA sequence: TGTGCCAGCAGTGGGGGGGGATCCTCCTACGAGCAGTACTTC. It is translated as CASSGGGSSYEQYF.